This entry lists 9 T cell receptor beta chains sequenced from one sample in a study of T cell clonality in common variable immunodeficiency. Study conclusions and caveats: Reportedly, TCR beta sequences from common variable immunodeficiency showed fewer deletions and N-nucleotide insertions.

No cognate antigen is known for these TCRs. Assay: immunoSEQ multiplex PCR; the TCRdb copy retains only in-frame clones and omits some. The sample contains 30,000 to 40,000 clones, none of them singletons. The specimen sequenced was peripheral blood mononuclear cells. Receptors were obtained from a human donor with common variable immunodeficiency.

This clone was found many times. Coverage ceases 3 residues before the CDR3 finishes, and the germline J gene fills in the end. V usage is TRBV6-2 or TRBV6-3 and J usage is TRBJ1-2, with a possible D match to TRBD1 (6 bases). Germline lookup yields CDR1 MNHEY and CDR2 SVGEGT. This CDR3 contains 14 residues. V lost 8 bases to trimming and J lost 6 bases, with 19 bases between them. CDR3 DNA (partial): TGTGCCAGCCACGCTTACAGGGAGATACATGGC. Protein sequence: CASHAYREIHG. The entire CDR3 is CASHAYREIHGYTF.

This clone was observed many times. From the germline J gene comes the end of the CDR3, since the read stops 3 residues before it. This sequence joins TRBV9 and TRBJ2-1, with TRBD2 matching over 7 bases. The CDR3 length is 16 residues. Unmatched junction bases numbered 11, after V lost 0 bases and J lost 8 bases. Looked up from germline, CDR1 is SGDLS and CDR2 is YYNGEE. The sequenced part of the CDR3 DNA is TGTGCCAGCAGCGTAGTGGGGGGGAAAAGGTACCATGAG. It encodes CASSVVGGKRYHE. The full CDR3 protein reads CASSVVGGKRYHEQFF. Variable domain in full (rest from reference TRBV9 and TRBJ2-1): DSGVTQTPKHLITATGQRVTLRCSPRSGDLSVYWYQQSLDQGLQFLIQYYNGEERAKGNILERFSAQQFPDLHSELNLSSLELGDSALYFCASSVVGGKRYHEQFFGPGTRLTVL.

The table lists this clone with a few counts. The missing CDR3 end, 3 residues past where the read stops, is filled in from the germline J gene. The chain employs TRBV20-1 and TRBJ2-3; TRBD2 aligns across 12 bases. J was trimmed by 1 base and V by 5 bases; bases with no gene match: 4. Germline values: CDR1 DFQATT, CDR2 SNEGSKA (reference sequence). The CDR3 sequence is 15 residues long. The sequenced CDR3 bases are TGCAGTGCTCCCCTAGCGGGGGGGGGCACAGATACG. Its translation: CSAPLAGGGTDT. The CDR3 in full is CSAPLAGGGTDTQYF.

A remark on this clone: A read error may produce the germline difference seen at one junction end. The CDR3 is cut off 3 residues early in the read; its end comes from the germline J gene. The rearrangement uses TRBV7-3 and TRBJ2-3, with D perhaps TRBD1 (5 bases). CDR3 length: 12 amino acids. Germline assignment: CDR1 SGHTA and CDR2 FQGTGA. The sequenced part of the CDR3 DNA is TGTGCCAGCAGCTTAGGGGCAGAAACG. Its translation: CASSLGAET. The entire CDR3 protein reads CASSLGAETQYF.

CDR3 bases read: TGTGCCAGTAGTATTGCCGACACCAGCAATCAGCCC. It yields the protein CASSIADTSNQP. The entire CDR3 is CASSIADTSNQPQHF. The chain carries TRBV19 and TRBJ1-5; no clear D. Read data end 3 residues before the CDR3 end; the end is taken from the germline J gene. Germline V CDR1 and CDR2: LNHDA, SQIVND (reference sequence). This CDR3 is built from 15 residues. V gave up 3 bases and J gave up 1 base, with 10 bases separating them. The full variable domain, rest sourced from reference TRBV19 and TRBJ1-5, is DGGITQSPKYLFRKEGQNVTLSCEQNLNHDAMYWYRQDPGQGLRLIYYSQIVNDFQKGDIAEGYSVSREKKESFPLTVTSAQKNPTAFYLCASSIADTSNQPQHFGDGTRLSIL.

This clone was seen more than once but under ten times. The CDR3 extends 3 residues past the end of the read, so its final part is completed from the germline J gene. This chain uses TRBV5-6 with TRBJ2-1; D gene uncertain. Per the germline V gene, CDR1 is SGHDT and CDR2 is YYEEEE. V was trimmed by 0 bases and J by 3 bases, leaving 7 bases between them. The CDR3 is made up of 14 amino acids. The DNA read from the CDR3 is TGTGCCAGCAGCTTGGGTCCCCTCTACAATGAG. Translated: CASSLGPLYNE. The whole CDR3 protein reads CASSLGPLYNEQFF. Full variable domain (outside the CDR3, taken from reference TRBV5-6 and TRBJ2-1): DAGVTQSPTHLIKTRGQQVTLRCSPKSGHDTVSWYQQALGQGPQFIFQYYEEEERQRGNFPDRFSGHQFPNYSSELNVNALLLGDSALYLCASSLGPLYNEQFFGPGTRLTVL.

There are a few counts of this clone. The CDR3 end is not reached by the read, which stops 3 residues before it; the germline J gene fills it in. The chain carries TRBV18 and TRBJ1-6; D unresolved. Germline CDR1 and CDR2: KGHSH and LQKENI. The CDR3 has 17 residues. Trimming left V 8 bases short and J 1 base short, with 18 bases between. The CDR3 loop reads CASSLSSWASYNSPLHF. Partial CDR3 DNA: TGTGCCAGCAGCTTATCATCTTGGGCGTCCTATAATTCACCC. The variable domain in full, completed from reference TRBV18 and TRBJ1-6, reads NAGVMQNPRHLVRRRGQEARLRCSPMKGHSHVYWYRQLPEEGLKFMVYLQKENIIDESGMPKERFSAEFPKEGPSILRIQQVVRGDSAAYFCASSLSSWASYNSPLHFGNGTRLTVT.

Details on this clone: With the read ending 3 residues before the CDR3 end, the germline J gene is used to fill in that end. The V and J genes are TRBV7-9 and TRBJ2-3, with D maybe TRBD1 (5 bases). Germline V gene lookup returns CDR1 SEHNR and CDR2 FQNEAQ (reference sequence). The CDR3 has 13 residues. The V gene lost 6 bases and the J gene lost 8 bases, with 15 bases spanning the gap. The CDR3 spells CASSPRGDRTQYF. CDR3 DNA, as far as it was read: TGTGCCAGCAGTCCAAGGGGTGACCGTACG.

In this sample, this clone turned up many times. The sequence runs out 3 residues before the end of the CDR3; the remainder is reconstructed from the germline J gene. The chain has TRBV5-4 and TRBJ1-1, with D possibly being TRBD1 (5 bases). Germline V gene data show CDR1 as SGHNT and CDR2 as YYREEE (reference sequence). V lost 3 bases, J lost 0 bases, and 9 bases lay in between. The CDR3 totals 14 residues. CDR3 sequence reads: CASSSGLLNTEAFF. The sequenced part of the CDR3 DNA is TGTGCCAGCAGCTCGGGACTGTTGAACACTGAA. Full variable domain (outside the CDR3, taken from reference TRBV5-4 and TRBJ1-1): ETGVTQSPTHLIKTRGQQVTLRCSSQSGHNTVSWYQQALGQGPQFIFQYYREEENGRGNFPPRFSGLQFPNYSSELNVNALELDDSALYLCASSSGLLNTEAFFGQGTRLTVV.